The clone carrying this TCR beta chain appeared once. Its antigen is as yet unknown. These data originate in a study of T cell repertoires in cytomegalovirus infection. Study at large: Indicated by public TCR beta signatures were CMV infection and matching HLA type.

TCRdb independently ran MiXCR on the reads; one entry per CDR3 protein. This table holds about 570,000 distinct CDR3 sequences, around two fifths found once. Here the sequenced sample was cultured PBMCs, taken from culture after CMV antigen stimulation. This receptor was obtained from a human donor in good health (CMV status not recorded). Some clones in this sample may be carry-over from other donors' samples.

The CDR3 DNA reads TGTGCCAGCTCGAGACAATGGCGGCCCACAGATACGCAGTATTTT. Residues: CASSRQWRPTDTQYF. This sequence joins TRBV2 and TRBJ2-3; D is undetermined. This CDR3 comprises 15 residues. V lost 8 bases and J lost 2, with 17 bases in between. Germline CDR1 is SNHLY and CDR2 is FYNNEI.